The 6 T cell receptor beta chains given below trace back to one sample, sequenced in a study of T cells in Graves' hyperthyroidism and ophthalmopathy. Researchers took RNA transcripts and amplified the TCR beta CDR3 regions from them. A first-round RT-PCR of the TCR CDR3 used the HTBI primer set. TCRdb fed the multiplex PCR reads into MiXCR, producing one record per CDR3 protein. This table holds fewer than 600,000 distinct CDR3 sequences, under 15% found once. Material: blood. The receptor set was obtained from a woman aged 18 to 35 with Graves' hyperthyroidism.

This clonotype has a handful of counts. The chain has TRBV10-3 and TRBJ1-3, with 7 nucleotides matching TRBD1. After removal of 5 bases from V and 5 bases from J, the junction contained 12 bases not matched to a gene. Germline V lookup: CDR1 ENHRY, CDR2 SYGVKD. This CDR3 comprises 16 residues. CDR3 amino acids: CAISFAPGQTRNTIYF. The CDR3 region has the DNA TGTGCCATCAGTTTTGCTCCGGGACAGACTAGAAACACCATATATTTT.

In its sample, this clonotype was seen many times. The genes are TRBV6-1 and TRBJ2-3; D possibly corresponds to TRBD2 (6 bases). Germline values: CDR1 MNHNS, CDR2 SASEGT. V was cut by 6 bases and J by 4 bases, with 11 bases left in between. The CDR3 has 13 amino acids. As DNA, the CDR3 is TGTGCCAGCAGGCGCGGGGTCGCAGATACGCAGTATTTT. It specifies CASRRGVADTQYF.

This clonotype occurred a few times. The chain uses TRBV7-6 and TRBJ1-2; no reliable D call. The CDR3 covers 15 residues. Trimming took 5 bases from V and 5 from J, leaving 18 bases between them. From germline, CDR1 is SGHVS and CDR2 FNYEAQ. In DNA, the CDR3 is TGTGCCAGCAGCCAAGCTGACGGACCGAGATATGGCTACACCTTC. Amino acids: CASSQADGPRYGYTF. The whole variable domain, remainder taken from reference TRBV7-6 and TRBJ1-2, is GAGVSQSPRYKVTKRGQDVALRCDPISGHVSLYWYRQALGQGPEFLTYFNYEAQQDKSGLPNDRFSAERPEGSISTLTIQRTEQRDSAMYRCASSQADGPRYGYTFGSGTRLTVV.

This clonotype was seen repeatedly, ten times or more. The CDR3 nucleotides are TGTGCCAGCAGCTCCAGGGAAACTGGGGCCAACGTCCTGACTTTC. Its translation is CASSSRETGANVLTF. This chain uses TRBV7-3 with TRBJ2-6; a weak D match, TRBD1 (5 bases). The V end was cut by 4 bases, the J end by 2 bases, with 9 bases between. Germline V lookup: CDR1 SGHTA, CDR2 FQGTGA. The CDR3 extends over 15 amino acids.

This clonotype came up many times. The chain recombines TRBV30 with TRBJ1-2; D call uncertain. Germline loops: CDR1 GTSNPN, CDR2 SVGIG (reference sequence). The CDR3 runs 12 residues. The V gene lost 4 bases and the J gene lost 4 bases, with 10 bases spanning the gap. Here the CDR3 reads CAWTSHLYGYTF. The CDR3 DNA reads TGTGCCTGGACCAGCCACCTCTATGGCTACACCTTC. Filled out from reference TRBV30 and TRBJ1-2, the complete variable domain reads SQTIHQWPATLVQPVGSPLSLECTVEGTSNPNLYWYRQAAGRGLQLLFYSVGIGQISSEVPQNLSASRPQDRQFILSSKKLLLSDSGFYLCAWTSHLYGYTFGSGTRLTVV.

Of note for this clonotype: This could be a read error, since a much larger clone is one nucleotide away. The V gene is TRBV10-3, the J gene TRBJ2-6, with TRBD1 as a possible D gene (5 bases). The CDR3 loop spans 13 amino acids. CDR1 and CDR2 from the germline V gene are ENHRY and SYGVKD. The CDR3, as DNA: TGTGCCATGGGCAGTCTTGGGGCCAGCGTCCTGACTTTC. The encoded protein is CAMGSLGASVLTF.